This is a list of T cell receptor beta chains from one sample in a study of T cell repertoires in cytomegalovirus infection. MiXCR was run by TCRdb on the reads, yielding one entry per CDR3 protein. In the table there are 100,000 to 150,000 distinct CDR3 sequences, about 10% of which are singletons. Sequencing was carried out using PBMCs. The receptors were sampled from a human donor in good health (CMV status not recorded). Some clones in this sample may be carry-over from other donors' samples. Both conserved end residues are trimmed from each CDR3. The size field is filled for only some rows; it gives once, few, many or a size class.

v_call,clone_size,cdr3_aa
TRBV5-1,-,ASSLGGSGSKETQY
TRBV20-1,many,SALSQLYTDTQY
TRBV7-8,many,ASSFQWREQPETQY
TRBV6-5,many,ASSLMGGGTGGELF
TRBV7-2,many,ASSRTSGLTDTQY
TRBV29-1,many,SVEVADRAETQY
TRBV12-3/TRBV12-4,many,ASSRGGSYSYEQY
TRBV7-8,many,ASSSLWGLNQPQH
TRBV10-2,-,ASAPVRVHEQY
TRBV20-1,-,SAKGNRGPTRLTDTQY
TRBV5-1,-,ASSPGQRQQY
TRBV7-9,many,ASSPKTAPNYGYT
TRBV10-3,many,AISESLGLTEAF
TRBV7-9,few,ASSLALDEQY
TRBV11-1,once,ASSPPRVNTEAF